This T cell receptor beta chain was documented in a study of neurological immune-mediated disorders. One entry per CDR3 protein, called by TCRdb with MiXCR from the 5' RACE reads. The data contain tens of thousands of distinct CDR3 sequences, about 9.4% of them singletons. This CDR3 is built from 15 residues. CDR1 SGHTA and CDR2 FQGNSA come from the germline V gene. Trimming took 4 bases from V and 0 from J, leaving 13 bases between them. This clonotype was found many times. The V gene is TRBV7-2, the J gene TRBJ2-7, with D possibly matching TRBD2 (6 bases). The sequence derives from a man aged 40-49 years in good health. The sequenced sample consisted of PBMCs. CDR3 amino acids: CASSSRGLSSYEQYF. CDR3 DNA: TGTGCCAGCAGCTCCCGGGGGTTAAGCTCCTACGAGCAGTACTTC.